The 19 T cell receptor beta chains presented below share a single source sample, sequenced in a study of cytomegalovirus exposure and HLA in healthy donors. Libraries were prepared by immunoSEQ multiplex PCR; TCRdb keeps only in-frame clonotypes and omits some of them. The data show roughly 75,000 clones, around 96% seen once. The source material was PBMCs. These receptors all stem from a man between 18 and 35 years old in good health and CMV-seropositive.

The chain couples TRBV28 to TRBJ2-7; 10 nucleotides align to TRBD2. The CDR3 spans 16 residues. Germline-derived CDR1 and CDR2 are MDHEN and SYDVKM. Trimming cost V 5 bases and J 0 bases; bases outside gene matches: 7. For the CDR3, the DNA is TGTGCCAGCAGTACCCGGACTAGCGGTTTCTCCTACGAGCAGTACTTC. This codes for CASSTRTSGFSYEQYF.

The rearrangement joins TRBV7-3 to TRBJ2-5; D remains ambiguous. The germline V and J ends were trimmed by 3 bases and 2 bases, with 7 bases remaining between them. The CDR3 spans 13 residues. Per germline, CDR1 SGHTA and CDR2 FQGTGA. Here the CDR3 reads CASSFGAQETQYF. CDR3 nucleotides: TGTGCCAGCAGCTTCGGTGCGCAAGAGACCCAGTACTTC.

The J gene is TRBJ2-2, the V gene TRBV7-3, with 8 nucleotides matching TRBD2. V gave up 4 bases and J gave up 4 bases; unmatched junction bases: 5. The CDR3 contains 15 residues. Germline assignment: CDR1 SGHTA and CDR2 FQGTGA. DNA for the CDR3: TGTGCCAGCAGCTCCTCCGGGGGGGGCACCGGGGAGCTGTTTTTT. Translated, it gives CASSSSGGGTGELFF.

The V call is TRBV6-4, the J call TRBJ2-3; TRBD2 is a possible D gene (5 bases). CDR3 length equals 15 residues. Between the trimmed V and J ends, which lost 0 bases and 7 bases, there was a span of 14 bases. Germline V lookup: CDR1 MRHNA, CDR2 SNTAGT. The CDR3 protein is CASSDSNFPGNTQYF. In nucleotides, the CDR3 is TGTGCCAGCAGTGACTCCAACTTTCCGGGAAATACGCAGTATTTT.

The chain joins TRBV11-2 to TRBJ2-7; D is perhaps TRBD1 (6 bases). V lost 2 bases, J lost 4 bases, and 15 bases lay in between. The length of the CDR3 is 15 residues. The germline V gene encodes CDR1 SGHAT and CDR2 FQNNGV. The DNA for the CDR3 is TGTGCCAGCAGCTTACGGGACACCTTACTATACGAGCAGTACTTC. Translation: CASSLRDTLLYEQYF.

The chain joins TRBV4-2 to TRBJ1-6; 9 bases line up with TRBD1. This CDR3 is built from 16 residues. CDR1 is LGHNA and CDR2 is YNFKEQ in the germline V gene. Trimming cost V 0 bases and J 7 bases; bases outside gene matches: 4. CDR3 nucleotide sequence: TGTGCCAGCAGCCAAGATGAGGGGACAGGGAATTCACCCCTCCACTTT. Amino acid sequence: CASSQDEGTGNSPLHF.

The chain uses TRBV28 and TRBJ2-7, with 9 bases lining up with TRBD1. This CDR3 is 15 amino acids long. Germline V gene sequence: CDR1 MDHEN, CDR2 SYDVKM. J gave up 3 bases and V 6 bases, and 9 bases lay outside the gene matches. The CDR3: CASRLTDRGFYEQYF. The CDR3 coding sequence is TGTGCCAGCAGGCTAACTGACAGGGGGTTCTACGAGCAGTACTTC.

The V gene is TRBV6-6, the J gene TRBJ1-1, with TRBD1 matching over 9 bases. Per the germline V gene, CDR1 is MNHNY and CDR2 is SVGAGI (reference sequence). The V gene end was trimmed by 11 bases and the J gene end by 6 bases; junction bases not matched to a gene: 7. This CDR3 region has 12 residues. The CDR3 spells CAWGQGGPEAFF. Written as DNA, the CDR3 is TGTGCCTGGGGACAGGGCGGGCCTGAAGCTTTCTTT.

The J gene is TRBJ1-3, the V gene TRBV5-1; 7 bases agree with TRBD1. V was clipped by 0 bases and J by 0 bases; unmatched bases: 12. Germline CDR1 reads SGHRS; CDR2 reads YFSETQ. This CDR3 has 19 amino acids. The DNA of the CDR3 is TGCGCCAGCAGCTTGGCAGGGGGTGGAGGACCCGGCTCTGGAAACACCATATATTTT. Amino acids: CASSLAGGGGPGSGNTIYF.

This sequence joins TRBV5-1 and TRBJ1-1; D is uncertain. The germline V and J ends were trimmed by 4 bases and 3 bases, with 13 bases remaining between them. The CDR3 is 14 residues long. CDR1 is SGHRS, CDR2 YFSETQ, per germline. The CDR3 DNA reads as TGCGCCAGCAGCACGCCAGACGGGGACACTGAAGCTTTCTTT. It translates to CASSTPDGDTEAFF. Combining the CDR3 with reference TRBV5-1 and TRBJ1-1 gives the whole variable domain KAGVTQTPRYLIKTRGQQVTLSCSPISGHRSVSWYQQTPGQGLQFLFEYFSETQRNKGNFPGRFSGRQFSNSRSEMNVSTLELGDSALYLCASSTPDGDTEAFFGQGTRLTVV.

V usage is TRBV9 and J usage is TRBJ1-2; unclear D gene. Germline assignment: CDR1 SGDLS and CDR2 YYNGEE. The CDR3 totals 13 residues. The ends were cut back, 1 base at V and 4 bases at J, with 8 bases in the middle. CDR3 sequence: CASSVTESYGYTF. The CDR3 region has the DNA TGTGCCAGCAGCGTAACAGAGAGCTATGGCTACACCTTC.

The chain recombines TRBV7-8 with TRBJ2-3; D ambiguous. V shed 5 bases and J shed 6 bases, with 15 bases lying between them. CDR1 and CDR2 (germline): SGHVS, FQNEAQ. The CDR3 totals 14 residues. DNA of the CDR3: TGTGCCAGCAGCCGTGCCAACTTCAGGGATACGCAGTATTTT. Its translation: CASSRANFRDTQYF.

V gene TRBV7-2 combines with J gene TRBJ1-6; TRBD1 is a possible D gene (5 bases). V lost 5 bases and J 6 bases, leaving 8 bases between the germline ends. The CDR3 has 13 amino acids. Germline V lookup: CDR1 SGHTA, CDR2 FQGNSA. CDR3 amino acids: CASSQTANSPLHF. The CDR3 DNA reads TGTGCCAGCAGCCAGACAGCTAATTCACCCCTCCACTTT.

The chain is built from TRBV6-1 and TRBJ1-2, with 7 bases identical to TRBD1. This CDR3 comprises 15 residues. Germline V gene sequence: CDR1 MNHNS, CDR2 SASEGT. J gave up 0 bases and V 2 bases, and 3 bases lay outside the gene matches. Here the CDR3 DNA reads TGTGCCAGCAGTGAATGGACAGGTTCTAACTATGGCTACACCTTC. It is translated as CASSEWTGSNYGYTF.

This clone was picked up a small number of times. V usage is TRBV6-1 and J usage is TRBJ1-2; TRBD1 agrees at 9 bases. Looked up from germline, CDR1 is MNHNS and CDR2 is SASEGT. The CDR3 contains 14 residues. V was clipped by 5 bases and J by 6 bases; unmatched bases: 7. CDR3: CASSWGTGRHGYTF. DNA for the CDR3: TGTGCCAGCAGTTGGGGGACAGGGAGGCATGGCTACACCTTC.

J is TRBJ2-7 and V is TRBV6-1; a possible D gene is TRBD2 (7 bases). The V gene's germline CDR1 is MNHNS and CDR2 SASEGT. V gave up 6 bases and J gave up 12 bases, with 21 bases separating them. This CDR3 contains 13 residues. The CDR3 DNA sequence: TGTGCCAGCAGCGGGAGGACAGCTGGAATGGGGTACTTC. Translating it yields CASSGRTAGMGYF.

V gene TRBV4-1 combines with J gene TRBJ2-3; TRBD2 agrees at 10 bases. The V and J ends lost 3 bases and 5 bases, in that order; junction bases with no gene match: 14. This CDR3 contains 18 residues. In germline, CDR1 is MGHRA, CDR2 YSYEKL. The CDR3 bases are TGCGCCAGCAGCCAGGAAGGGGTAGCGGGGGGCCAGAGAGATACGCAGTATTTT. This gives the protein CASSQEGVAGGQRDTQYF.

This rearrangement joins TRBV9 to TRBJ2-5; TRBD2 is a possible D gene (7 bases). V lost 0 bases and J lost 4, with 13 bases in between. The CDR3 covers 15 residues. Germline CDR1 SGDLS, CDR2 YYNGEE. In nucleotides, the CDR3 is TGTGCCAGCAGCGTAGTAACAGGGAGGGGAGAGACCCAGTACTTC. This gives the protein CASSVVTGRGETQYF.

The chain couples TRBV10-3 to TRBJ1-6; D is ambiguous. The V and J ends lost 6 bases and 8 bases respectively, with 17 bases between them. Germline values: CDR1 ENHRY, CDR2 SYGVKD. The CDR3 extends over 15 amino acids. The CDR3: CAIRATPGSDSPLHF. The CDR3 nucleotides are TGTGCCATCAGAGCTACTCCGGGGTCGGATTCACCCCTCCACTTT.